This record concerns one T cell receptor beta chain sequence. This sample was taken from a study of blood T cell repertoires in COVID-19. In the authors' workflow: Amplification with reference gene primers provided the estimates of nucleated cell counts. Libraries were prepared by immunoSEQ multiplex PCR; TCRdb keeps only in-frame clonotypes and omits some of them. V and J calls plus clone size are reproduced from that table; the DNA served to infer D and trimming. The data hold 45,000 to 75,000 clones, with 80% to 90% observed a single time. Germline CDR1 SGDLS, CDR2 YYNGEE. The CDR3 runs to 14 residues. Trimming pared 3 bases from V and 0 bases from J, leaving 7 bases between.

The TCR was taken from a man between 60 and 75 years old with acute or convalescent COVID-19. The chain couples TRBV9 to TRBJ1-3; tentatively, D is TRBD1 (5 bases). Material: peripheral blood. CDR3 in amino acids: CASSEGHSGNTIYF. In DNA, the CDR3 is TGTGCCAGCAGCGAGGGGCACTCTGGAAACACCATATATTTT.